This T cell receptor (beta chain) stems from a study of neurological immune-mediated disorders. Study observations and caveats: Expanded clones shared no CDR3 amino acid sequences across subjects, suggesting private repertoires in all groups.

Time point noted: longitudinal time-point 2. This clonotype was seen repeatedly, ten times or more. The antigen is not known. The CDR3 runs 13 residues. V lost 2 bases and J 4 bases, leaving 8 bases between the germline ends. The germline V gene has CDR1 KGHSH and CDR2 LQKENI. TCRdb fed the 5' RACE reads into MiXCR, producing one record per CDR3 protein. This sample carries about 80,000 distinct CDR3 sequences, about 5.6% of them seen once, and the ten largest clones take approximately 7.9%. Input material: PBMCs. This clonotype originated in an older woman with multiple sclerosis. The chain employs TRBV18 and TRBJ1-2; D gene unclear. In DNA form, the CDR3 reads TGTGCCAGCTCACCAGAGTTTGGCTATGGCTACACCTTC. It is translated as CASSPEFGYGYTF.